This TCR beta chain appears in the sequencing data of a study of blood T cell repertoires in COVID-19. Deletions cut 5 bases from V and 3 bases from J, with 14 bases between. The CDR3 runs 14 residues. Per the germline V gene, CDR1 is MNHEY and CDR2 is SMNVEV (reference sequence). Residents of about two dozen US areas, aged about 18 to 89 years, made up the participants. Per the study methods: The authors estimated nucleated cell counts from reference gene primer amplification. Assay: immunoSEQ multiplex PCR; the TCRdb copy retains only in-frame clones and omits some. Clonal size and the V and J genes are those of that table, whereas D and trimming came from the DNA. The top ten clones hold over 4% of a sample with 150,000 or so clones, about nine tenths of them seen once.

This receptor was obtained from a woman in her thirties or forties who had been exposed to COVID-19. The chain links TRBV27 to TRBJ2-7; D is perhaps TRBD1 (6 bases). What was sequenced was PBMCs or T cells enriched from blood (not recorded which). CDR3 protein: CASSGMDSHYEQYF. CDR3 sequence (DNA): TGTGCCAGCAGTGGGATGGACAGCCACTACGAGCAGTACTTC.